This T cell receptor beta chain was recorded in a study of blood T cell repertoires in COVID-19. Study information: The United States, Italy and Spain were the sources of the acute and convalescent COVID-19 samples. PBMCs, B-cell-depleted T cells, or T cells were the source of the cDNA or gDNA that made up the material.

In the authors' methods: Amplification of reference gene primers was used by the study to estimate nucleated cell counts. Here immunoSEQ multiplex PCR was the method, and the copy in TCRdb shows in-frame clones only, minus some. The V and J calls and the clone size are those of that table, but D and trimming were determined from the DNA. The sample lists around 140,000 clones, about 89% occurring once. The CDR3 runs 14 residues. Per the germline V gene, CDR1 is SGHDN and CDR2 is FVKESK. Comments on this clone: At one end the junction does not follow the germline gene, possibly because of a read error.

This TCR was recovered from a man between 50 and 59 years old with active or convalescent COVID-19. The chain joins TRBV14 to TRBJ1-3; perhaps TRBD1 as D (5 bases). The sequencing input was peripheral blood. CDR3 DNA sequence: TGTGCCAGCTGCCAAATAGGGGCTGGAAACACCATATATTTT. Translated, it gives CASCQIGAGNTIYF.